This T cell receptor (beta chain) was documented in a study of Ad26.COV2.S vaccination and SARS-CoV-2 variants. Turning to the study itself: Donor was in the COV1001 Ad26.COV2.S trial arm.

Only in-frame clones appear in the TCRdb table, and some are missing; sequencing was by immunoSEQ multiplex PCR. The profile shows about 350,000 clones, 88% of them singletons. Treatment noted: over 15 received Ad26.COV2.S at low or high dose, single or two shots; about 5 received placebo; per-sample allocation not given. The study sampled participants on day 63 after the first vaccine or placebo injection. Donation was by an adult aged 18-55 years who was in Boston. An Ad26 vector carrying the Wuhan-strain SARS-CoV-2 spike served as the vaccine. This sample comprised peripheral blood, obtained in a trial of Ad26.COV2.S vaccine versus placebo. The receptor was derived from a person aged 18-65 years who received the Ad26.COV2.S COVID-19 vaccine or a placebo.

CDR3 sequence: CASRRGLNTEAFF. CDR3 DNA sequence: TGTGCCAGCCGTAGGGGTTTGAACACTGAAGCTTTCTTT. V is TRBV7-2 and J is TRBJ1-1; weak D call: TRBD1 (5 bases). Germline CDR1 and CDR2: SGHTA and FQGNSA. There are 13 residues in the CDR3. Deletions cut 8 bases from V and 0 bases from J, with 10 bases between.